The 21 T cell receptor beta chains reported below all come from one sample, sequenced in a study of T-cell reconstitution after alpha-beta-depleted transplantation in children. Preparation of the TCRbeta library was carried out with unique molecular identifiers. TCRdb passed the PCR reads through MiXCR, listing each CDR3 protein once. The sample holds some 350,000 distinct CDR3 sequences; about 9.3% are singletons and the top ten take 2% to 3%. Sequenced here: PBMCs from the stem cell graft donor, sampled from the stem cell graft. These receptors were obtained from a human donor who donated a stem cell graft to a child with acute lymphoblastic leukemia.

This clonotype appeared many times. V and J are TRBV4-2 and TRBJ1-1; D might be TRBD1 (5 bases). This CDR3 has 14 amino acids. CDR1 and CDR2 from the germline V gene are LGHNA and YNFKEQ. V was pared by 6 bases and J by 4 bases, with 15 bases between. This CDR3 is CASRIADGGTEAFF. As DNA, the CDR3 is TGTGCCAGCAGGATAGCAGACGGGGGCACTGAAGCTTTCTTT.

This clonotype was seen ten or more times. The chain carries TRBV5-1 and TRBJ1-1, with 8 nucleotides matching TRBD1. Germline V lookup: CDR1 SGHRS, CDR2 YFSETQ. The CDR3 is 17 amino acids. V trimming: 4 bases; J trimming: 0 bases; junction bases outside the gene matches: 11. The CDR3 protein is CASSPLTGEPLNTEAFF. The CDR3 DNA follows: TGCGCCAGCAGCCCTCTGACAGGGGAGCCCTTGAACACTGAAGCTTTCTTT.

This chain joins TRBV12-3 or TRBV12-4 and TRBJ2-3; unclear D gene. The CDR3 runs 14 residues. V lost 0 bases and J lost 2, with 6 bases in between. In DNA, the CDR3 is TGTGCCAGCAGTTTAGCCAGTTACACAGATACGCAGTATTTT. This gives the protein CASSLASYTDTQYF.

The chain uses TRBV12-3 or TRBV12-4 and TRBJ1-5; D unclear. The CDR3 consists of 14 residues. The V and J ends lost 2 bases and 5 bases respectively, with 10 bases between them. The CDR3 sequence: CASSLRRRDQPQHF. CDR3 in DNA: TGTGCCAGCAGTTTAAGGCGGAGAGATCAGCCCCAGCATTTT.

The rearrangement joins TRBV20-1 to TRBJ2-7; 7 bases align to TRBD2. V dropped 6 bases and J dropped 6; count of bases not matched to a gene: 14. CDR3 length: 14 amino acids. Germline CDR1 DFQATT, CDR2 SNEGSKA (reference sequence). The CDR3 nucleotides read TGCAGTGCCCCGGGGGGAGGCAGGCGCTCCGAGCAGTACTTC. Amino acids: CSAPGGGRRSEQYF.

This chain uses TRBV12-3 or TRBV12-4 with TRBJ1-5; D might be TRBD1 (5 bases). Trimming shortened V by 7 bases and J by 0 bases, and 13 bases separated the two germline ends. The CDR3 spans 15 residues. The CDR3 reads CASTEDSHSNQPQHF. Here the CDR3 DNA reads TGTGCCAGCACCGAAGACAGTCATAGCAATCAGCCCCAGCATTTT.

J is TRBJ2-1 and V is TRBV10-3; the match to TRBD2 covers 11 bases. This CDR3 contains 15 residues. The V segment lost 10 bases and the J segment 7 bases; nucleotides outside the gene matches: 12. Looked up from germline, CDR1 is ENHRY and CDR2 is SYGVKD. The CDR3 DNA sequence: TGTGCCAGTGGACTAGCGGGTGTCCCCGGGAATGAGCAGTTCTTC. It yields the protein CASGLAGVPGNEQFF.

At least ten counts were recorded for this clonotype. This sequence joins TRBV4-3 and TRBJ2-1, with D perhaps matching TRBD2 (6 bases). The CDR3 length is 17 residues. From germline, CDR1 is LGHNA and CDR2 YSLEER. The V end lost 0 bases, the J end lost 4 bases, and 16 bases lay between the germline ends. The CDR3 sequence: CASSQDRKLAYYNEQFF. The CDR3, as DNA: TGCGCCAGCAGCCAAGATAGGAAACTAGCATATTACAATGAGCAGTTCTTC.

The rearrangement joins TRBV5-1 to TRBJ2-1; 10 bases fit TRBD1. The CDR3 totals 16 residues. V lost 0 bases and J lost 6; bases outside the gene matches: 6. Germline V gives CDR1 SGHRS, CDR2 YFSETQ. Here the CDR3 reads CASSLAAGTGVNEQFF. CDR3 nucleotides: TGCGCCAGCAGCTTGGCTGCCGGGACAGGGGTCAATGAGCAGTTCTTC.

The table lists this clonotype with a few counts. The chain carries TRBV5-6 and TRBJ2-7; a possible D gene is TRBD2 (5 bases). V was shortened by 1 base and J by 6 bases, with 23 bases between the two germline ends. CDR1 SGHDT and CDR2 YYEEEE come from the germline V gene. The CDR3 sequence is 17 residues long. The CDR3 here is CASSLPRTPLREREQYF. In nucleotides, the CDR3 is TGTGCCAGCAGCTTGCCCCGGACGCCCCTCCGGGAACGCGAGCAGTACTTC.

This clonotype was observed at least ten times. The chain recombines TRBV9 with TRBJ2-1; the D gene is possibly TRBD1 (6 bases). The CDR3 contains 14 residues. The germline V gene encodes CDR1 SGDLS and CDR2 YYNGEE. The V end was cut by 0 bases, the J end by 5 bases, with 9 bases between. The CDR3 sequence is CASSVADRNNEQFF. The CDR3 region has the DNA TGTGCCAGCAGCGTAGCGGACAGAAACAATGAGCAGTTCTTC. Filled out from reference TRBV9 and TRBJ2-1, the complete variable domain reads DSGVTQTPKHLITATGQRVTLRCSPRSGDLSVYWYQQSLDQGLQFLIQYYNGEERAKGNILERFSAQQFPDLHSELNLSSLELGDSALYFCASSVADRNNEQFFGPGTRLTVL.

Ten or more counts support this clonotype. The rearrangement links TRBV12-3 or TRBV12-4 to TRBJ1-3; D call uncertain. The CDR3 has 17 amino acids. V was shortened by 1 base and J by 4 bases, with 17 bases between the two germline ends. CDR3 DNA: TGTGCCAGCAGTTTAGGTACCCGGTGGGGATCCGGAAACACCATATATTTT. Encoded protein: CASSLGTRWGSGNTIYF.

This clonotype has more than one count but fewer than ten. The chain joins TRBV6-5 to TRBJ2-3; TRBD2 matches 9 bases. The germline V gene encodes CDR1 MNHEY and CDR2 SVGAGI. The trim removed 0 bases at V and 4 bases at J, leaving 2 bases unmatched. The CDR3 is 15 residues long. DNA for the CDR3: TGTGCCAGCAGTTACTCTAGCGGGAGCGCAGATACGCAGTATTTT. Translated: CASSYSSGSADTQYF.

J is TRBJ1-1 and V is TRBV7-2; 10 bases are shared with TRBD1. The CDR3 covers 14 residues. With 2 bases clipped from V and 10 bases from J, the junction kept 7 bases outside the gene matches. CDR1 is SGHTA and CDR2 is FQGNSA in the germline V gene. This chain's CDR3 is CASSLRQGAVRAFF. In DNA form, the CDR3 reads TGTGCCAGCAGCTTACGACAGGGGGCGGTGAGAGCTTTCTTT.

This clonotype was observed many times. The chain links TRBV27 to TRBJ2-7; D perhaps matches TRBD2 (5 bases). Per germline, CDR1 MNHEY and CDR2 SMNVEV (reference sequence). V gave up 3 bases and J gave up 5 bases, with 8 bases separating them. This CDR3 has 12 amino acids. The CDR3 DNA reads as TGTGCCAGCAGTTTCCTGGGAGACGAGCAGTACTTC. This sequence encodes CASSFLGDEQYF.

This clonotype was observed many times. J is TRBJ1-5 and V is TRBV4-2; D not resolved. The CDR3 contains 14 residues. Trimming took off 1 base at V and 12 bases at J, with 16 bases between the two ends. Per the germline V gene, CDR1 is LGHNA and CDR2 is YNFKEQ. The CDR3 here is CASSQGSIARIQHF. The CDR3 DNA reads as TGTGCCAGCAGCCAAGGATCGATAGCTAGAATCCAGCATTTT.

This clonotype was detected only a few times. The chain has TRBV12-3 or TRBV12-4 and TRBJ1-2; 10 nucleotides align to TRBD1. This CDR3 is built from 13 residues. V lost 6 bases, J lost 7 bases, and 5 bases stayed unmatched. CDR3: CASRQTGGGGYTF. For the CDR3, the DNA is TGTGCCAGCAGGCAGACAGGGGGCGGTGGCTACACCTTC.

The CDR3 region is CASSFLGGGHNEQFF. The CDR3 DNA reads as TGTGCCAGCAGCTTTCTAGGGGGGGGTCACAATGAGCAGTTCTTC. The J gene is TRBJ2-1, the V gene TRBV7-9, with D maybe TRBD2 (7 bases). Germline loops: CDR1 SEHNR, CDR2 FQNEAQ (reference sequence). V was trimmed by 3 bases and J by 5 bases, leaving 14 bases between them. There are 15 residues in the CDR3.

This clonotype has just a few counts. J is TRBJ2-1 and V is TRBV28; no clear D. The CDR3 loop spans 15 amino acids. V gave up 7 bases and J gave up 3 bases, with 16 bases separating them. Germline V lookup: CDR1 MDHEN, CDR2 SYDVKM. The CDR3 DNA is TGTGCCAGCACCCTGCAAGGGCCGAGCTACAATGAGCAGTTCTTC. The encoded protein is CASTLQGPSYNEQFF.

In this sample, this clonotype turned up a few times. CDR3 residues: CASTLNGGESTDTQYF. The CDR3 DNA reads TGTGCCAGCACCTTAAATGGGGGCGAGAGCACAGATACGCAGTATTTT. The chain employs TRBV28 and TRBJ2-3; TRBD1 is a possible D gene (6 bases). V lost 7 bases and J lost 0, with 17 bases in between. This CDR3 has 16 amino acids. Germline V gene lookup returns CDR1 MDHEN and CDR2 SYDVKM.

The chain carries TRBV5-1 and TRBJ2-1, with TRBD2 identical over 10 bases. The CDR3 covers 15 residues. The trim removed 5 bases at V and 3 bases at J, leaving 5 bases unmatched. Germline V gene data show CDR1 as SGHRS and CDR2 as YFSETQ. DNA of the CDR3: TGCGCCAGCAGAGCTGGACTAGCGGTCTACAATGAGCAGTTCTTC. It yields the protein CASRAGLAVYNEQFF.